The T cell receptor beta chain under discussion was sequenced for a study of graft-versus-host responses after intestinal transplantation. Across the study: Anti-thymocyte globulin served as induction for all recipients, who then took tacrolimus and steroids for around 3 years.

Per the germline V gene, CDR1 is SGDLS and CDR2 is YYNGEE. V dropped 4 bases and J dropped 7; count of bases not matched to a gene: 11. This CDR3 comprises 15 residues. Sequencing was performed with immunoSEQ multiplex PCR; in TCRdb, only in-frame clones are kept and a portion is missing. This table holds 13,000 to 15,000 clones, roughly a third found once. The source material was alloreactive CD4+ T cells from a mixed lymphocyte reaction culture, sampled before intestinal transplant. Subset here: CFSE-low proliferating T cells sorted from roughly 6-day pre-transplant mixed lymphocyte reaction (GvH or HvG direction). The V and J genes are TRBV9 and TRBJ1-2, with TRBD1 identical over 9 bases. This receptor was identified in a human patient who received an intestinal transplant. CDR3 amino acids: CASSPQGGTGLGYTF. Written as DNA, the CDR3 is TGTGCCAGCAGCCCCCAAGGGGGGACAGGGCTTGGCTACACCTTC. Together with reference TRBV9 and TRBJ1-2, the CDR3 gives the full variable domain: DSGVTQTPKHLITATGQRVTLRCSPRSGDLSVYWYQQSLDQGLQFLIQYYNGEERAKGNILERFSAQQFPDLHSELNLSSLELGDSALYFCASSPQGGTGLGYTFGSGTRLTVV.